This T cell receptor beta chain emerged from a study of blood T cell repertoires in COVID-19. On the study more broadly: Spain, Italy and the United States supplied samples that represented acute and convalescent COVID-19. T cells, B-cell-depleted T cells, or PBMCs supplied cDNA or gDNA.

Germline V lookup: CDR1 LGHNA, CDR2 YSLEER. The CDR3 loop spans 17 amino acids. V was pared by 0 bases and J by 0 bases, with 13 bases between. The repertoire was sequenced with immunoSEQ multiplex PCR; TCRdb's copy has only in-frame clones and lacks some. The sample lists about 210,000 clones, more than 65% occurring once. The source material was peripheral blood. V is TRBV4-3 and J is TRBJ2-3; D is possibly TRBD2 (5 bases). This clonotype was sampled from a middle-aged man with active or convalescent COVID-19. CDR3 coding DNA: TGCGCCAGCAGCCAAGACGGCCCGGGAACGAGCACAGATACGCAGTATTTT. Residues: CASSQDGPGTSTDTQYF.